Listed below are T cell receptor beta chains from one sample, sequenced in a study of cytomegalovirus exposure and HLA in healthy donors. The table came from immunoSEQ multiplex PCR; TCRdb's copy has only in-frame clones and leaves some out. Seen here are around 100,000 clones, under 85% observed once, and the top ten hold approximately 4%. Sequenced: PBMCs. The receptors were gathered from a man aged 50-60 years in good health and CMV-seropositive. The CDR3 runs from the conserved cysteine through the conserved F or W. A D gene is named only where the DNA matches it firmly. Only some rows state a clone size, as once, few, many or a class for expanded clones.

TRBJ2-3,NA,TRBV5-1,NA,CASSFSGPTDTQYF,TGCGCCAGCAGCTTTAGCGGACCCACAGATACGCAGTATTTT
TRBJ1-1,TRBD1,TRBV19,NA,CASSIMTGVNTEAFF,TGTGCCAGTAGTATTATGACAGGGGTAAATACTGAAGCTTTCTTT
TRBJ2-2,NA,TRBV21-1,NA,CASSKDWGGGLNTGELFF,TGTGCCAGCAGCAAAGATTGGGGGGGCGGCCTGAACACCGGGGAGCTGTTTTTT
TRBJ2-3,TRBD2,TRBV6-5,NA,CASSPSGPTDTQYF,TGTGCCAGCAGTCCTAGCGGCCCCACAGATACGCAGTATTTT
TRBJ2-7,TRBD2,TRBV2,NA,CASSPSSGRVEQYF,TGTGCCAGCAGTCCTTCTAGCGGACGGGTTGAGCAGTACTTC
TRBJ2-5,NA,TRBV5-1,NA,CASSASGGSMYF,TGCGCCAGCAGCGCATCAGGGGGGTCGATGTACTTC
TRBJ1-1,NA,TRBV11-1,NA,CASSRGLRNTEAFF,TGTGCCAGCAGCCGGGGACTGCGGAACACTGAAGCTTTCTTT
TRBJ2-1,TRBD2,TRBV5-1,NA,CASSPGGGGGNEQFF,TGCGCCAGCAGCCCGGGTGGGGGGGGAGGAAATGAGCAGTTCTTC
TRBJ2-5,NA,TRBV11-2,NA,CASSLGPGPETQYF,TGTGCCAGCAGCTTAGGTCCAGGGCCAGAGACCCAGTACTTC
TRBJ2-1,TRBD1,TRBV11-2,NA,CASSRLQGWEGGQFF,TGTGCCAGCAGCCGATTACAGGGGTGGGAAGGCGGGCAGTTCTTC
TRBJ1-2,NA,TRBV7-2,NA,CASSSALTDYYGYTF,TGTGCCAGCAGCTCTGCATTGACAGATTACTATGGCTACACCTTC
TRBJ2-7,NA,TRBV27,NA,CASSLPGSYEQYF,TGTGCCAGCAGTTTACCGGGGTCCTACGAGCAGTACTTC
TRBJ2-7,TRBD1,TRBV5-4,NA,CASSLEQGVGEQYF,TGTGCCAGCAGCTTGGAACAGGGGGTTGGCGAGCAGTACTTC
TRBJ2-3,NA,TRBV5-6,NA,CASSLYSDRLDTQYF,TGTGCCAGCAGCTTATACTCCGACAGGTTAGATACGCAGTATTTT
TRBJ2-7,NA,TRBV21-1,NA,CASSLPDTGDAYEQYF,TGTGCCAGCAGCCTGCCTGATACAGGGGACGCCTACGAGCAGTACTTC
TRBJ1-1,NA,TRBV28,NA,CASSSPTESMNTEAFF,TGTGCCAGCAGTTCGCCTACAGAGAGCATGAACACTGAAGCTTTCTTT
TRBJ1-1,TRBD1,TRBV6-6,NA,CASSGQGRTEAFF,TGTGCCAGCAGTGGACAGGGGCGGACTGAAGCTTTCTTT
TRBJ2-2,TRBD2,TRBV5-1,few,CASSIGLAARNTGELFF,TGCGCCAGCAGCATCGGACTAGCCGCAAGGAACACCGGGGAGCTGTTTTTT
TRBJ2-1,TRBD2,TRBV9,NA,CASSPPPGLAQMSSYNEQFF,TGTGCCAGCAGCCCGCCCCCGGGACTAGCGCAAATGAGCTCCTACAATGAGCAGTTCTTC
TRBJ1-1,NA,TRBV29-1,NA,CSVGLGLRAEAFF,TGCAGCGTTGGATTGGGGCTTAGGGCTGAAGCTTTCTTT
TRBJ1-2,NA,TRBV28,few,CASSLSGYGYTF,TGTGCCAGCAGTTTGTCAGGGTATGGCTACACCTTC
TRBJ2-5,NA,TRBV28,once,CASSQESRTQYF,TGTGCCAGCAGCCAAGAGTCCCGCACCCAGTACTTC
TRBJ2-5,TRBD1,TRBV9,medium-sized,CASSPWDRVRETQYF,TGTGCCAGCAGCCCATGGGACAGGGTAAGAGAGACCCAGTACTTC
TRBJ2-1,TRBD1,TRBV28,NA,CASSPGQVNEQFF,TGTGCCAGCAGCCCCGGACAGGTCAATGAGCAGTTCTTC
TRBJ2-5,TRBD2,TRBV6-5,NA,CASRKAGVLRETQYF,TGTGCCAGCAGGAAGGCGGGAGTCTTAAGAGAGACCCAGTACTTC
TRBJ2-5,NA,TRBV7-2,NA,CASSPRLQETQYF,TGTGCCAGCAGCCCTAGATTACAAGAGACCCAGTACTTC
TRBJ2-3,TRBD2,TRBV9,few,CASSVSGRLHTDTQYF,TGTGCCAGCAGCGTTAGCGGGAGACTCCACACAGATACGCAGTATTTT
TRBJ2-1,TRBD2,TRBV28,NA,CASCLAGVYNEQFF,TGTGCCAGTTGCCTAGCGGGAGTTTACAATGAGCAGTTCTTC
TRBJ2-7,TRBD2,TRBV19,NA,CASSHLGLAEVSYEQYF,TGTGCCAGTAGTCACTTGGGACTAGCTGAAGTCTCCTACGAGCAGTACTTC
TRBJ2-1,TRBD1,TRBV4-1,few,CASSQVRGRFNEQFF,TGCGCCAGCAGCCAAGTGAGGGGGCGGTTCAATGAGCAGTTCTTC
TRBJ2-7,TRBD1,TRBV2,NA,CASKVQGAGEQYF,TGTGCCAGCAAAGTTCAGGGGGCGGGTGAGCAGTACTTC
TRBJ2-7,TRBD1,TRBV27,NA,CASRRGGIGYEQYF,TGTGCCAGCAGGAGAGGGGGCATCGGGTACGAGCAGTACTTC
TRBJ2-7,TRBD1,TRBV2,once,CASSEMGQGAYEQYF,TGTGCCAGCAGTGAAATGGGACAGGGGGCGTACGAGCAGTACTTC
TRBJ2-3,NA,TRBV19,NA,CASTNKGGGPADTQYF,TGTGCCAGTACCAACAAAGGGGGGGGGCCTGCAGATACGCAGTATTTT
TRBJ2-5,TRBD1,TRBV28,NA,CASSTQNIGTGREQYF,TGTGCCAGCAGTACCCAAAATATCGGGACAGGGAGGGAGCAGTACTTC
TRBJ2-3,TRBD1,TRBV7-3,NA,CASSLKRTGGTDTQYF,TGTGCCAGCAGCTTAAAGCGGACAGGGGGGACAGATACGCAGTATTTT
TRBJ1-2,TRBD1,TRBV30,NA,CAWSKDRVNYGYTF,TGTGCCTGGAGTAAGGACAGGGTTAACTATGGCTACACCTTC
TRBJ2-5,NA,TRBV25-1,NA,CASTSGLEETQYF,TGTGCCAGCACCTCGGGACTTGAAGAGACCCAGTACTTC
TRBJ2-1,NA,TRBV19,few,CASSRIRGYEQFF,TGTGCCAGTAGTAGGATCAGGGGCTATGAGCAGTTCTTC
TRBJ1-5,TRBD1,TRBV10-3,NA,CAIRGDRGHQPQHF,TGTGCCATCAGGGGAGACAGGGGTCATCAGCCCCAGCATTTT
TRBJ2-2,TRBD1,TRBV9,NA,CASSTGQLRTGELFF,TGTGCCAGCAGCACGGGACAGCTTCGCACCGGGGAGCTGTTTTTT
TRBJ2-7,TRBD2,TRBV5-8,NA,CASSVGLASYEQYF,TGTGCCAGCAGCGTCGGACTAGCCTCCTACGAGCAGTACTTC
TRBJ2-5,NA,TRBV7-9,NA,CASRRGRGETQYF,TGTGCCAGCAGGAGAGGTCGGGGGGAGACCCAGTACTTC
TRBJ2-5,NA,TRBV7-2,once,CASTLSPLGPGEQYF,TGTGCCAGCACCCTAAGCCCGTTAGGTCCTGGGGAGCAGTACTTC
TRBJ1-5,NA,TRBV6-5,NA,CASEREDGNQPQHF,TGTGCCAGCGAGAGGGAGGATGGCAATCAGCCCCAGCATTTT
TRBJ2-3,NA,TRBV4-1,few,CASSQALTGWQYF,TGCGCCAGCAGCCAAGCCTTAACAGGGTGGCAGTATTTT
TRBJ2-2,TRBD2,TRBV29-1,NA,CSVAGLAGITGELFF,TGCAGCGTGGCGGGACTAGCGGGAATTACCGGGGAGCTGTTTTTT
TRBJ1-6,TRBD1,TRBV25-1,NA,CASRGPGQINSPLHF,TGTGCCAGCAGGGGACCGGGACAGATAAATTCACCCCTCCACTTT
TRBJ2-7,NA,TRBV27,once,CASSPGPGRAGYEQYF,TGTGCCAGCAGTCCCGGCCCTGGGCGGGCTGGCTACGAGCAGTACTTC
TRBJ2-5,NA,TRBV5-4,NA,CASRSRQEETQYF,TGTGCCAGCAGATCTAGACAGGAAGAGACCCAGTACTTC
TRBJ2-1,TRBD1,TRBV7-2,NA,CASSRRDSYYNEQFF,TGTGCCAGCAGCCGACGGGACAGCTACTACAATGAGCAGTTCTTC
TRBJ1-2,NA,TRBV6-1,NA,CASSAGDTRWYGYTF,TGTGCCAGCAGCGCGGGGGACACCCGGTGGTATGGCTACACCTTC
TRBJ1-2,TRBD1,TRBV7-2,NA,CASSLGQGRYGYTF,TGTGCCAGCAGCTTAGGACAGGGACGCTATGGCTACACCTTC
TRBJ2-7,NA,TRBV6-1,NA,CASSVNLKEQYF,TGTGCCAGCAGTGTTAACCTAAAGGAGCAGTACTTC
TRBJ2-2,TRBD1,TRBV19,once,CASCQTGLNTGELFF,TGTGCCAGTTGCCAGACAGGGTTGAACACCGGGGAGCTGTTTTTT
TRBJ1-1,NA,TRBV19,NA,CASSIRQEDTEAFF,TGTGCCAGTAGTATTAGGCAGGAGGACACTGAAGCTTTCTTT
TRBJ1-1,NA,TRBV10-3,NA,CASTDSRGGNTEAFF,TGTGCCTCCACCGACAGTCGGGGGGGTAACACTGAAGCTTTCTTT
TRBJ2-3,TRBD2,TRBV5-5,NA,CASSNPGLAGDDTQYF,TGTGCCAGCAGCAACCCGGGACTAGCGGGAGATGACACGCAGTATTTT